Presented here are 9 T cell receptor beta chains from one specimen sequenced in a study of neurological immune-mediated disorders. MiXCR, run by TCRdb on the 5' RACE reads, gives a single entry per CDR3 protein. The table lists around 18,000 distinct CDR3 sequences, roughly 22% of them singletons. Sample: PBMCs. The source is a man aged 50 to 59 in good health.

The table lists this clonotype with many counts. This sequence joins TRBV5-1 and TRBJ2-3; a weak D match, TRBD1 (6 bases). CDR1 SGHRS and CDR2 YFSETQ come from the germline V gene. V lost 2 bases, J lost 2 bases, and 12 bases lay in between. There are 15 residues in the CDR3. Written as DNA, the CDR3 is TGCGCCAGCAGCTTAGGACAGCCCAACACAGATACGCAGTATTTT. Translated: CASSLGQPNTDTQYF. The variable domain in full, with the rest retrieved from reference TRBV5-1 and TRBJ2-3, is KAGVTQTPRYLIKTRGQQVTLSCSPISGHRSVSWYQQTPGQGLQFLFEYFSETQRNKGNFPGRFSGRQFSNSRSEMNVSTLELGDSALYLCASSLGQPNTDTQYFGPGTRLTVL.

Sample share makes this clonotype medium-sized. The chain has TRBV7-2 and TRBJ2-4; 8 bases map to TRBD2. The germline V gene has CDR1 SGHTA and CDR2 FQGNSA. This CDR3 region has 16 residues. With 3 bases clipped from V and 8 bases from J, the junction kept 12 bases outside the gene matches. The CDR3 reads CASSFGYGRGGDIQYF. The CDR3 DNA follows: TGTGCCAGCAGCTTTGGCTACGGGAGGGGAGGTGACATTCAGTACTTC.

The chain joins TRBV11-2 to TRBJ2-3, with a weak D call TRBD2 (6 bases). The CDR3 is 13 amino acids. Deletions cut 5 bases from V and 4 bases from J, with 10 bases between. Germline lookup yields CDR1 SGHAT and CDR2 FQNNGV. The CDR3 region is CASSHGEADTQYF. CDR3 sequence (DNA): TGTGCCAGCAGCCATGGGGAGGCAGATACGCAGTATTTT. Combining the CDR3 with reference TRBV11-2 and TRBJ2-3 gives the whole variable domain EAGVAQSPRYKIIEKRQSVAFWCNPISGHATLYWYQQILGQGPKLLIQFQNNGVVDDSQLPKDRFSAERLKGVDSTLKIQPAKLEDSAVYLCASSHGEADTQYFGPGTRLTVL.

This clonotype showed up many times. The chain joins TRBV20-1 to TRBJ2-7; D is perhaps TRBD1 or TRBD2 (5 bases each). V shed 3 bases and J shed 2 bases, with 11 bases lying between them. Germline V lookup: CDR1 DFQATT, CDR2 SNEGSKA (reference sequence). The CDR3 spans 13 residues. The CDR3: CSARGPLTYEQYF. The CDR3 DNA sequence: TGCAGTGCTAGGGGACCATTAACCTACGAGCAGTACTTC.

This clonotype was picked up many times. The gene calls are TRBV20-1 and TRBJ2-7; 12 bases are a match to TRBD2. Germline values: CDR1 DFQATT, CDR2 SNEGSKA (reference sequence). V shed 6 bases and J 4 bases; nucleotides not matched to a gene: 7. The CDR3 sequence is 14 residues long. The CDR3: CSAQTGLAGYEQYF. The DNA for the CDR3 is TGCAGTGCCCAAACGGGACTAGCGGGTTACGAGCAGTACTTC.

The chain uses TRBV12-3 or TRBV12-4 and TRBJ2-2, with D perhaps matching TRBD2 (5 bases). This CDR3 is built from 15 residues. V was clipped by 2 bases and J by 0 bases, with 7 bases between them. The CDR3 region has the DNA TGTGCCAGCAGTTTACGGCGGGCGAACACCGGGGAGCTGTTTTTT. Translating it yields CASSLRRANTGELFF.

This clonotype was seen at least ten times. The J gene is TRBJ2-6, the V gene TRBV7-2, with 9 positions matching TRBD1. CDR3 length: 17 amino acids. Germline CDR1 SGHTA, CDR2 FQGNSA. Trimming at V came to 4 bases and at J to 0 bases, leaving 4 bases not matched to a gene. CDR3 coding DNA: TGTGCCAGCAGCTGGGGACAGGGATACTCTGGGGCCAACGTCCTGACTTTC. It yields the protein CASSWGQGYSGANVLTF. Filled out from reference TRBV7-2 and TRBJ2-6, the complete variable domain reads GAGVSQSPSNKVTEKGKDVELRCDPISGHTALYWYRQSLGQGLEFLIYFQGNSAPDKSGLPSDRFSAERTGGSVSTLTIQRTQQEDSAVYLCASSWGQGYSGANVLTFGAGSRLTVL.

This clonotype was picked up many times. The gene calls are TRBV20-1 and TRBJ2-1, with 8 nucleotides matching TRBD2. CDR1 DFQATT and CDR2 SNEGSKA come from the germline V gene (reference sequence). V dropped 1 base and J dropped 3; count of bases not matched to a gene: 2. CDR3 length: 14 amino acids. The CDR3 DNA sequence: TGCAGTGCTAGAGGACTAGCGATCTACAATGAGCAGTTCTTC. Encoded protein: CSARGLAIYNEQFF.

The chain carries TRBV4-1 and TRBJ2-7; D ambiguous. The CDR3 runs to 14 residues. Germline CDR1 and CDR2: MGHRA and YSYEKL. Trimming removed 1 base at V and 3 bases at J, with 10 bases between. The CDR3, as DNA: TGCGCCAGCAGCCAAGCCGCGCTGGGCTACGAGCAGTACTTC. Translation gives CASSQAALGYEQYF.